The entry that follows covers one T cell receptor beta chain sequence. This sample was taken from a study of blood T cell repertoires in COVID-19. Overall study context: The United States, Italy and Spain were the sources of the acute and convalescent COVID-19 samples. Sample material is recorded as cDNA or gDNA derived from T cells, B-cell-depleted T cells, or PBMCs.

The CDR3 covers 16 residues. Germline V gene sequence: CDR1 SGHRS, CDR2 YFSETQ. V lost 0 bases, J lost 6 bases, and 16 bases lay in between. Original processing methods: Nucleated cell number was recorded as an estimate derived from reference gene primer amplification. Sequenced by immunoSEQ multiplex PCR; TCRdb stores in-frame clones only, minus some. That table furnishes V, J and clone size, whereas the DNA furnished D and trimming. The sample records 200,000 to 250,000 clones, 80% to 90% being singletons. The receptor comes from a man aged 25 to 45 with active or convalescent COVID-19. This chain uses TRBV5-1 with TRBJ2-1; D might be TRBD1 (6 bases). Sequenced input: peripheral blood. The CDR3 is CASSLDPGARGNEQFF. As DNA, the CDR3 is TGCGCCAGCAGCTTGGACCCAGGGGCTCGGGGCAATGAGCAGTTCTTC.